This T cell receptor (beta chain) was found in a study of blood T cell repertoires in COVID-19. In the study overall: The United States, Italy and Spain supplied acute and convalescent COVID-19 samples. PBMCs, B-cell-depleted T cells, or T cells provided the cDNA or gDNA that made up the material.

The ends lost 4 bases at V and 6 bases at J; junction bases unmatched: 4. The CDR3 sequence is 13 residues long. Patients in Seattle were enrolled during active infection, then followed longitudinally. Original methodology: Estimation of nucleated cell counts was performed using reference gene primer amplification. Using immunoSEQ multiplex PCR, the repertoire was profiled, and TCRdb retains in-frame clones only, with some absent. Clone size and the V and J calls come from that table; the DNA yielded D and trimming. The sample includes 250,000 to 350,000 clones, about 88% of them seen just once. This sequence was found in a human donor with COVID-19, enrolled during active disease. The donor label of this sample is uncertain. Sequencing was performed on peripheral blood. The chain couples TRBV5-3 to TRBJ1-2; TRBD1 aligns across 9 bases. TRBV5-3 is annotated as an ORF whose role is uncertain. The CDR3 is CARSPRTGDGYTF. The CDR3 bases are TGTGCCAGAAGCCCGCGGACAGGGGATGGCTACACCTTC.